The rows below give T cell receptor beta chains drawn from one sample of a study of control samples from healthy donors and cancer patients. Clones were read by immunoSEQ multiplex PCR, and TCRdb kept only the in-frame ones, dropping some. The sample has some 18,000 clones, 84% seen once; the top ten hold 29%. The sample comprised PBMCs. The receptors were sampled from a woman in her 70s with lung cancer. Both conserved end residues are part of each CDR3. D genes are given only for firm matches. For some rows the clone size is stated as once, few or many, or as a class when expanded; others skip it.

V gene	clone size	J gene	D gene	CDR3 protein	CDR3 DNA
TRBV18	once	TRBJ2-7	TRBD1	CASSPRQGSSYEQYF	TGTGCCAGCTCACCCCGACAGGGGAGCTCCTACGAGCAGTACTTC
TRBV18	NA	TRBJ1-1	TRBD1	CASSPPGQGGSANTEAFF	TGTGCCAGCTCACCACCGGGACAGGGAGGGTCAGCGAACACTGAAGCTTTCTTT
TRBV6-5	NA	TRBJ2-3	NA	CASSESTDTQYF	TGTGCCAGCAGCGAGAGCACAGATACGCAGTATTTT
TRBV4-3	once	TRBJ1-1	NA	CASSQEVQGNTEAFF	TGCGCCAGCAGCCAAGAAGTCCAGGGGAACACTGAAGCTTTCTTT
TRBV5-6	NA	TRBJ2-3	TRBD2	CASSLTSATDTQYF	TGTGCCAGCAGCTTGACTAGCGCCACAGATACGCAGTATTTT
TRBV28	NA	TRBJ2-2	TRBD1	CASRTGTGNTGELFF	TGTGCCAGCAGAACCGGGACAGGGAACACCGGGGAGCTGTTTTTT
TRBV29-1	NA	TRBJ1-5	NA	CSVRDNHNQPQHF	TGCAGCGTTCGGGACAATCACAATCAGCCCCAGCATTTT
TRBV19	NA	TRBJ1-5	NA	CASTLGQNQPQHF	TGTGCCAGTACCCTAGGACAGAATCAGCCCCAGCATTTT
TRBV30	once	TRBJ2-7	NA	CAWSTGLGDYEQYF	TGTGCCTGGAGCACAGGCCTCGGGGACTACGAGCAGTACTTC
TRBV5-1	NA	TRBJ2-1	TRBD2	CASSSPSTSGRTGEQFF	TGCGCCAGCAGCTCCCCATCGACTAGCGGGAGGACAGGTGAGCAGTTCTTC
TRBV12-3/TRBV12-4	once	TRBJ1-1	NA	CASSLKGRTEAFF	TGTGCCAGCAGTTTAAAGGGGCGCACTGAAGCTTTCTTT
TRBV7-2	NA	TRBJ1-5	NA	CASSYDSRQPQHF	TGTGCCAGCAGCTACGACTCGAGGCAGCCCCAGCATTTT
TRBV2	NA	TRBJ1-5	NA	CASSDFGTLIQPQHF	TGTGCCAGCAGTGATTTCGGGACACTTATTCAGCCCCAGCATTTT
TRBV7-8	few	TRBJ2-1	NA	CASSLDWIRLYNEQFF	TGTGCCAGCAGCTTAGACTGGATTCGCCTCTACAATGAGCAGTTCTTC
TRBV4-1	NA	TRBJ2-5	NA	CASSQGGDQETQYF	TGCGCCAGCAGCCAAGGGGGGGACCAAGAGACCCAGTACTTC
TRBV19	once	TRBJ2-2	NA	CASSAGTPRELFF	TGTGCCAGTAGCGCGGGGACACCCAGGGAGCTGTTTTTT
TRBV6-6	NA	TRBJ2-1	TRBD2	CASIRLAGGEQFF	TGTGCCAGCATTAGACTAGCTGGCGGTGAGCAGTTCTTC
TRBV5-1	NA	TRBJ1-1	NA	CASAPGEVNTEAFF	TGCGCCAGCGCCCCAGGGGAGGTAAACACTGAAGCTTTCTTT
TRBV28	once	TRBJ2-7	NA	CASRRDTTYEQYF	TGTGCCAGCAGGAGGGACACCACCTACGAGCAGTACTTC
TRBV28	NA	TRBJ2-7	NA	CASSFRGEQYF	TGTGCCAGCAGTTTCAGGGGCGAGCAGTACTTC
TRBV6-2/TRBV6-3	NA	TRBJ2-7	TRBD2	CASSYRTSGFYEQYF	TGTGCCAGCAGTTACAGGACTAGCGGTTTCTACGAGCAGTACTTC
TRBV19	NA	TRBJ1-1	NA	CASRAGGSSQTEAFF	TGTGCCAGTAGGGCCGGGGGCTCCTCTCAGACTGAAGCTTTCTTT
TRBV29-1	NA	TRBJ1-1	NA	CSVVPNTEAFF	TGCAGCGTGGTACCGAACACTGAAGCTTTCTTT
TRBV4-3	NA	TRBJ2-1	NA	CASSQGPGRNEQFF	TGCGCCAGCAGCCAGGGCCCGGGCCGCAATGAGCAGTTCTTC
TRBV24-1	NA	TRBJ1-5	NA	CATSDFGLRTDHQPQHF	TGTGCCACCAGTGATTTCGGGCTCAGGACCGACCATCAGCCCCAGCATTTT
TRBV9	NA	TRBJ1-1	NA	CASSVINTEAFF	TGTGCCAGCAGCGTCATTAACACTGAAGCTTTCTTT
TRBV11-2	NA	TRBJ2-1	TRBD1	CASSSTKGQGANEQFF	TGTGCCAGCAGCTCAACGAAGGGACAGGGGGCAAATGAGCAGTTCTTC